This T cell receptor (beta chain) derives from a study of T-cell memory formation after mild COVID-19. Overall study context: There were largely donor-specific TCR clusters.

This clonotype has a handful of counts. Its antigen is currently unknown. V was clipped by 4 bases and J by 7 bases, with 16 bases between them. Germline lookup yields CDR1 DFQATT and CDR2 SNEGSKA (reference sequence). CDR3 length: 13 amino acids. Each CDR3 protein is one row after TCRdb ran MiXCR on the 5' RACE reads. This table has about 400,000 distinct CDR3 sequences, roughly 14% appearing once. Study observations and caveats: The CD4+ clones that contracted clustered mainly within CM and EM, and the CD8+ clones concentrated in EMRA. Clones contracting day 15 to 85 were balanced CD4/CD8; later expanders leaned CD4+.

The V and J genes are TRBV20-1 and TRBJ1-2; D is unclear. The TCR originated in a man aged 18 to 30 who had mild COVID-19 (a few samples of this study predate the infection). Cell type and time point are not known. The sequencing input was PBMCs or a T cell subset sorted from them (not recorded which). For the CDR3, the DNA is TGCAGTGCTACCCTATATGGCTCCGGTGGCTACACCTTC. Its protein is CSATLYGSGGYTF.